The clone carrying this T cell receptor beta chain was picked up one time. J gave up 5 bases and V 1 base, and 4 bases lay outside the gene matches. The CDR3 runs to 14 residues. Germline CDR1 reads LNHDA; CDR2 reads SQIVND (reference sequence). This sample is part of a study of technical replicates of blood from a few donors. TCRdb's table, derived via immunoSEQ multiplex PCR, lists solely in-frame clones and lacks some. The sample records about 80,000 clones, around 90% being singletons. The chain combines TRBV19 with TRBJ1-2, with 7 bases aligning to TRBD1. This clonotype was obtained from a human donor in good health. Sequenced input: T cells isolated from PBMCs. CDR3 protein: CASSIVSGGYGYTF. CDR3 in DNA: TGTGCCAGTAGTATAGTATCAGGGGGTTATGGCTACACCTTC.